This paragraph reports one T cell receptor (beta chain). This entry comes from a study of blood T cell repertoires in COVID-19. The wider study: Material from acute and convalescent COVID-19 was sourced from the United States, Italy and Spain. T cells, B-cell-depleted T cells, or PBMCs supplied cDNA or gDNA.

Using immunoSEQ multiplex PCR, the repertoire was profiled, and TCRdb retains in-frame clones only, with some absent. The sample lists some 150,000 clones; around 83% were seen once. This clonotype was sampled from a woman aged 55-70 years with acute or convalescent COVID-19. The sequenced sample consisted of peripheral blood.

The CDR3 loop reads CASSPLRPGDAAFF. The CDR3 region has the DNA TGTGCCAGCAGCCCCCTCCGGCCGGGGGACGCAGCTTTCTTT. This sequence joins TRBV7-2 and TRBJ1-1; D may be TRBD1 (5 bases). With 5 bases removed from V and 10 bases from J, the gap between germline ends came to 20 bases. CDR3 length: 14 amino acids. Germline values: CDR1 SGHTA, CDR2 FQGNSA. The full variable domain, completed using reference TRBV7-2 and TRBJ1-1, is GAGVSQSPSNKVTEKGKDVELRCDPISGHTALYWYRQSLGQGLEFLIYFQGNSAPDKSGLPSDRFSAERTGGSVSTLTIQRTQQEDSAVYLCASSPLRPGDAAFFGQGTRLTVV.